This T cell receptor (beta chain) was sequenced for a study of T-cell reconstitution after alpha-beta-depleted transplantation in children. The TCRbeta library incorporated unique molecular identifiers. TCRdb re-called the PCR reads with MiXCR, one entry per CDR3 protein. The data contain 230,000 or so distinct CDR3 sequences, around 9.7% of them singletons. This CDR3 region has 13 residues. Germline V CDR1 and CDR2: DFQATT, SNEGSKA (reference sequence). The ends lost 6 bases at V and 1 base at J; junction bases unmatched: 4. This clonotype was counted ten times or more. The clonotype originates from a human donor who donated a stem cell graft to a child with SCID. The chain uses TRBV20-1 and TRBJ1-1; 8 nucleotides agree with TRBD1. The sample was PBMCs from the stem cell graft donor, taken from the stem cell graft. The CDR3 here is CSAAGTGNTEAFF. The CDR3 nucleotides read TGCAGTGCGGCCGGGACAGGGAACACTGAAGCTTTCTTT.